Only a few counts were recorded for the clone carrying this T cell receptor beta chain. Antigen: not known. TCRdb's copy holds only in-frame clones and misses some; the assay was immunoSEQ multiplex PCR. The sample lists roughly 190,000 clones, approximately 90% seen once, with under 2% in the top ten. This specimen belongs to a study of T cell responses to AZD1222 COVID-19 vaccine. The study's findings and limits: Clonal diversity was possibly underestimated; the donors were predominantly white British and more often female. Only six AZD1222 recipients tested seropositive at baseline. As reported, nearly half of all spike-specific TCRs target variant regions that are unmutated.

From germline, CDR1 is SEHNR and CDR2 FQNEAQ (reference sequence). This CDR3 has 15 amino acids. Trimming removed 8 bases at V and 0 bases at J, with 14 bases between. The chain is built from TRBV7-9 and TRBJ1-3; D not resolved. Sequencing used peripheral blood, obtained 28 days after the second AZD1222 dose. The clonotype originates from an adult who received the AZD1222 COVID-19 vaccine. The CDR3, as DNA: TGTGCCAGCCTTTCGAGGCAGCACTCTGGAAACACCATATATTTT. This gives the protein CASLSRQHSGNTIYF.